These 28 T cell receptor beta chains were all obtained from the same sample, sequenced in a study of post-analysis software for immune sequencing data. Findings of the study overall: In patients, about 5 TRBV segments were more frequent than in controls, with TRBV5-6, TRBV5-1 and TRBV20-1 among them.

Unique molecular identifiers had been added to the TCR beta cDNA libraries. TCRdb passed the PCR reads through MiXCR, listing each CDR3 protein once. The table records a few hundred thousand distinct CDR3 sequences, around 40% of them present only once. These receptors' antigens are unknown. The source material was blood. Source of these receptors: a girl aged 10 to 17 with multiple sclerosis.

This clonotype was detected a few times. V gene TRBV29-1 combines with J gene TRBJ1-2, with 10 bases lining up with TRBD1. The CDR3 loop spans 12 amino acids. After removal of 6 bases from V and 6 bases from J, the junction contained 4 bases not matched to a gene. Germline values: CDR1 SQVTM, CDR2 ANQGSEA. Here the CDR3 reads CSVGDRGNGYTF. CDR3 nucleotides: TGCAGCGTCGGGGACAGGGGCAATGGCTACACCTTC.

This clonotype was detected only a few times. The chain has TRBV6-1 and TRBJ2-5; no reliable D call. The J call may be incorrect, as the DNA end agrees better with TRBJ2-7. The germline V gene encodes CDR1 MNHNS and CDR2 SASEGT. The CDR3 sequence is 15 residues long. The DNA for the CDR3 is TGTGCCAGCAGTGAAGTGCCGGACGGATTCTACGAGCAGTACTTC. Encoded protein: CASSEVPDGFYEQYF.

The rearrangement joins TRBV20-1 to TRBJ1-4, with 7 bases lining up with TRBD1. V lost 5 bases, J lost 8 bases, and 11 bases stayed unmatched. The CDR3 has 14 residues. Per germline, CDR1 DFQATT and CDR2 SNEGSKA (reference sequence). Here the CDR3 DNA reads TGCAGTGCTTTGAGACAGGGTACGGGAGAAAAACTGTTTTTT. It yields the protein CSALRQGTGEKLFF.

This chain links TRBV20-1 with TRBJ1-5; no clear D. The V end lost 2 bases, the J end lost 1 base, and 24 bases lay between the germline ends. The CDR3 runs 19 residues. The germline V gene has CDR1 DFQATT and CDR2 SNEGSKA (reference sequence). The CDR3 sequence is CSARLAGFGGSQSNQPQHF. CDR3 DNA: TGCAGTGCTAGATTGGCGGGTTTTGGAGGGAGTCAGAGCAATCAGCCCCAGCATTTT.

The gene calls are TRBV20-1 and TRBJ2-1; 8 bases match TRBD2. V lost 6 bases, J lost 6 bases, and 10 bases stayed unmatched. In germline, CDR1 is DFQATT, CDR2 SNEGSKA (reference sequence). The CDR3 has 14 residues. The CDR3 DNA follows: TGCAGTGCGCTTCGGGAGGGCCTCGGCAATGAGCAGTTCTTC. This translates into CSALREGLGNEQFF.

This chain uses TRBV2 with TRBJ2-1; TRBD2 agrees at 14 bases. Germline-derived CDR1 and CDR2 are SNHLY and FYNNEI. The V gene end was trimmed by 5 bases and the J gene end by 8 bases; junction bases not matched to a gene: 8. This CDR3 is built from 16 residues. The CDR3 nucleotides read TGTGCCAGCAGTTCCGGGACTAGCGGGAGTATCGATGAGCAGTTCTTC. This sequence encodes CASSSGTSGSIDEQFF. The full variable domain, completed using reference TRBV2 and TRBJ2-1, is EPEVTQTPSHQVTQMGQEVILRCVPISNHLYFYWYRQILGQKVEFLVSFYNNEISEKSEIFDDQFSVERPDGSNFTLKIRSTKLEDSAMYFCASSSGTSGSIDEQFFGPGTRLTVL.

The V call is TRBV15, the J call TRBJ1-2; D remains unclear. CDR3 length equals 15 residues. The V end lost 0 bases, the J end lost 4 bases, and 12 bases lay between the germline ends. Germline V gene sequence: CDR1 LNHNV, CDR2 YYDKDF (reference sequence). In DNA form, the CDR3 reads TGTGCCACCAGCAGAGATCTCCGGGCTGGCTATGGCTACACCTTC. Its translation: CATSRDLRAGYGYTF.

CDR3 amino acids: CASSFLGTSGGFSYNEQFF. For the CDR3, the DNA is TGCGCCAGCAGCTTTCTCGGGACTAGCGGGGGTTTCTCCTACAATGAGCAGTTCTTC. V usage is TRBV5-1 and J usage is TRBJ2-1; 14 nucleotides line up with TRBD2. The V and J ends lost 2 bases and 0 bases, in that order; junction bases with no gene match: 7. Germline V gene lookup returns CDR1 SGHRS and CDR2 YFSETQ. The CDR3 runs to 19 residues.

This chain joins TRBV9 and TRBJ1-5; unclear D gene. Deletions cut 3 bases from V and 0 bases from J, with 10 bases between. This CDR3 has 15 amino acids. In germline, CDR1 is SGDLS, CDR2 YYNGEE. The CDR3 reads CASSASGDSNQPQHF. The CDR3 bases are TGTGCCAGCAGCGCCTCCGGGGATAGCAATCAGCCCCAGCATTTT. The whole variable domain, filled in from reference TRBV9 and TRBJ1-5, reads DSGVTQTPKHLITATGQRVTLRCSPRSGDLSVYWYQQSLDQGLQFLIQYYNGEERAKGNILERFSAQQFPDLHSELNLSSLELGDSALYFCASSASGDSNQPQHFGDGTRLSIL.

The V gene is TRBV7-2, the J gene TRBJ2-3; 12 nucleotides align to TRBD1. The CDR3 spans 17 residues. Germline assignment: CDR1 SGHTA and CDR2 FQGNSA. Trimming removed 3 bases from V and 1 base from J; junction bases left unmatched: 5. CDR3 sequence (DNA): TGTGCCAGCAGCTTGGGACAGGGGGCGTGGGGCACAGATACGCAGTATTTT. Translation: CASSLGQGAWGTDTQYF.

This clonotype was picked up a small number of times. V usage is TRBV5-1 and J usage is TRBJ1-1; D possibly corresponds to TRBD1 (6 bases). The CDR3 contains 13 residues. Germline CDR1 is SGHRS and CDR2 is YFSETQ. Between the trimmed V and J ends, which lost 6 bases and 4 bases, there was a span of 13 bases. This CDR3 reads CASISDSSTEAFF. CDR3 DNA sequence: TGCGCCAGCATTTCGGACAGCTCCACTGAAGCTTTCTTT.

The chain joins TRBV12-3 or TRBV12-4 to TRBJ2-4; the match to TRBD2 covers 9 bases. This CDR3 contains 16 residues. The V gene end was trimmed by 1 base and the J gene end by 0 bases; junction bases not matched to a gene: 1. CDR3 amino acids: CASSLELAGAKNIQYF. The CDR3 DNA is TGTGCCAGCAGTTTAGAACTAGCGGGAGCCAAAAACATTCAGTACTTC.

The rearrangement uses TRBV10-3 and TRBJ1-1; tentative D call: TRBD1 (6 bases). The V end lost 2 bases, the J end lost 4 bases, and 14 bases lay between the germline ends. Germline V gene sequence: CDR1 ENHRY, CDR2 SYGVKD. CDR3 length: 15 residues. The CDR3 is CAISESAGVGTEAFF. The CDR3 nucleotides are TGTGCCATCAGTGAGAGCGCAGGGGTTGGCACTGAAGCTTTCTTT.

V usage is TRBV29-1 and J usage is TRBJ2-1; D is possibly TRBD1 or TRBD2 (5 bases each). Per the germline V gene, CDR1 is SQVTM and CDR2 is ANQGSEA. The CDR3 contains 12 residues. The germline V and J ends were trimmed by 4 bases and 6 bases, with 10 bases remaining between them. The CDR3 protein is CSVGGPSNEQFF. CDR3 bases: TGCAGCGTTGGGGGACCCAGCAATGAGCAGTTCTTC.

V is TRBV6-2 or TRBV6-3 and J is TRBJ2-1; 14 nucleotides align to TRBD2. V lost 2 bases and J lost 5; bases outside the gene matches: 8. This CDR3 has 18 residues. CDR1 MNHEY and CDR2 SVGEGT come from the germline V gene. In DNA, the CDR3 is TGTGCCAGCAGTTACACGGGACTAGCGGGAGAAATCGACAATGAGCAGTTCTTC. It is translated as CASSYTGLAGEIDNEQFF.

J is TRBJ2-7 and V is TRBV20-1, with 10 bases fitting TRBD2. J was trimmed by 1 base and V by 4 bases; bases with no gene match: 7. The CDR3 has 15 amino acids. In germline, CDR1 is DFQATT, CDR2 SNEGSKA (reference sequence). CDR3 in amino acids: CSAIGLAGDSYEQYF. CDR3 sequence (DNA): TGCAGTGCTATCGGGCTAGCGGGAGATTCCTACGAGCAGTACTTC.

The V gene is TRBV12-3 or TRBV12-4, the J gene TRBJ1-2; a weak D match, TRBD1 (6 bases). The CDR3 totals 15 residues. V lost 6 bases and J 4 bases, leaving 18 bases between the germline ends. CDR3 residues: CASSPRWTASYGYTF. In DNA, the CDR3 is TGTGCCAGCAGCCCCCGATGGACAGCGTCCTATGGCTACACCTTC.

This clonotype showed up just a few times. The chain combines TRBV4-1 with TRBJ2-5; 11 positions match TRBD1. The CDR3 covers 15 residues. J gave up 4 bases and V 3 bases, and 4 bases lay outside the gene matches. Germline V lookup: CDR1 MGHRA, CDR2 YSYEKL. CDR3 sequence reads: CASSQGQGVGETQYF. CDR3 DNA sequence: TGCGCCAGCAGCCAGGGACAGGGGGTAGGAGAGACCCAGTACTTC.

The chain combines TRBV7-3 with TRBJ1-1; no clear D. Trimming removed 6 bases at V and 4 bases at J, with 12 bases between. The length of the CDR3 is 13 residues. Germline V gene data show CDR1 as SGHTA and CDR2 as FQGTGA. The CDR3 bases are TGTGCCAGCAGTTTCGGAGGAGGCACTGAAGCTTTCTTT. Amino acid sequence: CASSFGGGTEAFF.

The rearrangement joins TRBV9 to TRBJ2-5; D might be TRBD1 or TRBD2, each matching 5 bases. V was pared by 4 bases and J by 11 bases, with 18 bases between. The CDR3 consists of 13 residues. The germline V gene has CDR1 SGDLS and CDR2 YYNGEE. The CDR3, as DNA: TGTGCCAGCAGCAAGACGTCGGGGACCGGGCAGTACTTC. As protein: CASSKTSGTGQYF. The variable domain in full, completed from reference TRBV9 and TRBJ2-5, reads DSGVTQTPKHLITATGQRVTLRCSPRSGDLSVYWYQQSLDQGLQFLIQYYNGEERAKGNILERFSAQQFPDLHSELNLSSLELGDSALYFCASSKTSGTGQYFGPGTRLLVL.

This chain connects TRBV3-1 to TRBJ2-1; 10 bases align to TRBD1. The CDR3 is made up of 17 amino acids. Germline CDR1 is LGHDT and CDR2 is YNNKEL (reference sequence). J was trimmed by 4 bases and V by 5 bases; bases with no gene match: 11. The CDR3 DNA reads as TGTGCCAGCAGCTACGGTCGTGGGACAGGGGAGTACAATGAGCAGTTCTTC. Its translation: CASSYGRGTGEYNEQFF.

This clonotype was recorded a few times. CDR3 region: CSARGSTNYGYTF. CDR3 DNA: TGCAGTGCTAGAGGTAGTACTAACTATGGCTACACCTTC. This sequence joins TRBV20-1 and TRBJ1-2; D uncertain. Germline V gene data show CDR1 as DFQATT and CDR2 as SNEGSKA (reference sequence). Trimming shortened V by 1 base and J by 0 bases, and 6 bases separated the two germline ends. The CDR3 extends over 13 amino acids.

This clonotype turned up a few times. The chain has TRBV7-8 and TRBJ2-3; 9 bases are a match to TRBD1. The CDR3 length is 17 residues. The germline gives CDR1 SGHVS, CDR2 FQNEAQ. Losses at the gene ends were 1 base for V and 4 bases for J; bases not matched to a gene: 9. CDR3 protein: CASSLVGTGNWADTQYF. The CDR3 DNA reads TGTGCCAGCAGCTTAGTCGGGACAGGGAATTGGGCAGATACGCAGTATTTT.

The chain uses TRBV29-1 and TRBJ2-3; D uncertain. Germline CDR1 is SQVTM and CDR2 is ANQGSEA. The CDR3 has 12 amino acids. Trimming pared 7 bases from V and 4 bases from J, leaving 12 bases between. CDR3 nucleotide sequence: TGCAGCGCCGCCTTAATCGCAGATACGCAGTATTTT. Translating it yields CSAALIADTQYF.

V and J are TRBV7-3 and TRBJ1-6; D is ambiguous. Germline CDR1 SGHTA, CDR2 FQGTGA. V lost 3 bases and J lost 8, with 11 bases in between. The CDR3 is 14 residues long. The DNA of the CDR3 is TGTGCCAGCAGCTTTTCCGGGAAGGATTCACCCCTCCACTTT. Residues: CASSFSGKDSPLHF.

This clonotype was seen only a few times. The V and J genes are TRBV6-2 or TRBV6-3 and TRBJ1-2, with no clear D. The CDR3 has 16 amino acids. Germline V lookup: CDR1 MNHEY, CDR2 SVGEGT. Between the trimmed V and J ends, which lost 7 bases and 4 bases, there was a span of 22 bases. CDR3 sequence: CASTSNFRPEGYGYTF. The DNA for the CDR3 is TGTGCCAGCACGTCAAACTTCAGGCCAGAGGGCTATGGCTACACCTTC.

This chain connects TRBV6-5 to TRBJ1-6; TRBD1 aligns across 9 bases. The length of the CDR3 is 15 residues. Germline CDR1 MNHEY, CDR2 SVGAGI. CDR3 sequence: CAAGTGRLGNSPLHF. The CDR3 bases are TGTGCAGCGGGGACAGGGAGGTTAGGGAATTCACCCCTCCACTTT.

The gene calls are TRBV7-2 and TRBJ2-7, with D hard to call. Trimming stripped 4 bases from V and 1 base from J, with 8 bases between. This CDR3 has 13 amino acids. Germline V lookup: CDR1 SGHTA, CDR2 FQGNSA. The CDR3 DNA is TGTGCCAGCAGCTCCTGGATTTCCTACGAGCAGTACTTC. This gives the protein CASSSWISYEQYF.